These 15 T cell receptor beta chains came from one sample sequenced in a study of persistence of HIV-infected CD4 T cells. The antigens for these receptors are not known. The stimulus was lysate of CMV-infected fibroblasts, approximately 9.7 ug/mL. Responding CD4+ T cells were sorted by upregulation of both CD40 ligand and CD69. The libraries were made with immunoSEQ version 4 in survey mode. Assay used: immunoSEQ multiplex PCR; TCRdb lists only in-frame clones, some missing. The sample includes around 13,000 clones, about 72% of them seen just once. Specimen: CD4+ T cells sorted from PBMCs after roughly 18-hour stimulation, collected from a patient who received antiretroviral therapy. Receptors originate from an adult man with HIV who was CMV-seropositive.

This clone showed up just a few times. For the CDR3, the DNA is TGTGCCATCAGTGAGGGACCGAAACTCTACGAGCAGTACTTC. Translating gives CAISEGPKLYEQYF. The chain has TRBV10-3 and TRBJ2-7; no firm D call. V lost 2 bases to trimming and J lost 3 bases, with 11 bases between them. The CDR3 runs 14 residues. Germline V gene sequence: CDR1 ENHRY, CDR2 SYGVKD.

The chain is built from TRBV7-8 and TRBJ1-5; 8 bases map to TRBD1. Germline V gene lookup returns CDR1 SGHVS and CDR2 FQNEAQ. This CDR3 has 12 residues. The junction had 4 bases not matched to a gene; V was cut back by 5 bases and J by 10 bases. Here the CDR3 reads CASSHGQGPQHF. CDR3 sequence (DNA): TGTGCCAGCAGCCACGGACAGGGCCCCCAGCATTTT.

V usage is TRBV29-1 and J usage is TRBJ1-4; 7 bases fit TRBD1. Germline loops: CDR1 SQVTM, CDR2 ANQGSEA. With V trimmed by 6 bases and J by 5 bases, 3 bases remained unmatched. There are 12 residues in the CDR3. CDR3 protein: CSVGRGNEKLFF. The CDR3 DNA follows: TGCAGCGTCGGCAGGGGGAATGAAAAACTGTTTTTT.

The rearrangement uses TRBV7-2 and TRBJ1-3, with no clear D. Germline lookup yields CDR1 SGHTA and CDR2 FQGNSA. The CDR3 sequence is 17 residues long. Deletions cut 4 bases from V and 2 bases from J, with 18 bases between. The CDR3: CASSSQPGVGAGNTIYF. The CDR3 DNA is TGTGCCAGCAGCTCCCAACCTGGGGTAGGAGCTGGAAACACCATATATTTT.

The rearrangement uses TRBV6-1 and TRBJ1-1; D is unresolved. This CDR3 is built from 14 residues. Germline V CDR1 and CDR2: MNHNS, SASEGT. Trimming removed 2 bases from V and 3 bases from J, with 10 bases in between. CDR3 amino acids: CASSETPWDTEAFF. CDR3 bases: TGTGCCAGCAGTGAAACACCATGGGACACTGAAGCTTTCTTT.

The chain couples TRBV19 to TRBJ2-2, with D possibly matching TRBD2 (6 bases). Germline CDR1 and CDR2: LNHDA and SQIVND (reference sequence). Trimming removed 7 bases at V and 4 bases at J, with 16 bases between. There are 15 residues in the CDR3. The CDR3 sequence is CASTRGPGSTGELFF. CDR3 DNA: TGTGCCAGTACGAGGGGTCCCGGGAGCACCGGGGAGCTGTTTTTT.

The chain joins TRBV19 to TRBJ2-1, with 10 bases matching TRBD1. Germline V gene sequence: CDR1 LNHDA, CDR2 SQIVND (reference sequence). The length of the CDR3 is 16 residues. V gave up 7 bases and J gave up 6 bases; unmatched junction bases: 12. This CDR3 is CASTSLDRGRVNEQFF. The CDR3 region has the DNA TGTGCCAGTACCTCGCTCGACAGGGGGCGCGTCAATGAGCAGTTCTTC.

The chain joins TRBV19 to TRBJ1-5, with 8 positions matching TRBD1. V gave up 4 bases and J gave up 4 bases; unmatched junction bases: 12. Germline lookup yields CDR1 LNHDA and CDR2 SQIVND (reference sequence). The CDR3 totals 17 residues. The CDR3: CASSRGPGTGLNQPQHF. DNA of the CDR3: TGTGCCAGTAGTAGGGGTCCCGGGACAGGCTTAAATCAGCCCCAGCATTTT. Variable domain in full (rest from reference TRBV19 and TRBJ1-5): DGGITQSPKYLFRKEGQNVTLSCEQNLNHDAMYWYRQDPGQGLRLIYYSQIVNDFQKGDIAEGYSVSREKKESFPLTVTSAQKNPTAFYLCASSRGPGTGLNQPQHFGDGTRLSIL.

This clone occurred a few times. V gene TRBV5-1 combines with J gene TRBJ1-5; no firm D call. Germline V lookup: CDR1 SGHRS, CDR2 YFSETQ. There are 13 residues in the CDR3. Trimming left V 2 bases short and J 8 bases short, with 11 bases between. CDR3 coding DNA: TGCGCCAGCAGCTTTGAGGGTAAAGAGCCCCAGCATTTT. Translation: CASSFEGKEPQHF. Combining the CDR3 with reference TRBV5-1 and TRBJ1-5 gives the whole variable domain KAGVTQTPRYLIKTRGQQVTLSCSPISGHRSVSWYQQTPGQGLQFLFEYFSETQRNKGNFPGRFSGRQFSNSRSEMNVSTLELGDSALYLCASSFEGKEPQHFGDGTRLSIL.

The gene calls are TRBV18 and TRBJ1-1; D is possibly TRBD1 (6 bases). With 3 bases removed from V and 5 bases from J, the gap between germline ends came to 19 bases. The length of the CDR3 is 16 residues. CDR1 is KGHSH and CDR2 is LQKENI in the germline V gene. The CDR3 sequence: CASSPGRITGLTEAFF. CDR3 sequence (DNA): TGTGCCAGCTCACCTGGAAGGATAACAGGGTTAACTGAAGCTTTCTTT.

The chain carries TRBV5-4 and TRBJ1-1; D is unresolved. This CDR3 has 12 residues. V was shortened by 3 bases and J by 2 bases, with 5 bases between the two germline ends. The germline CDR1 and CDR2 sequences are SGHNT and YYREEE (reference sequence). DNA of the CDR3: TGTGCCAGCAGCTCAGGTAACACTGAAGCTTTCTTT. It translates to CASSSGNTEAFF.

The CDR3 coding sequence is TGTGCCAGCAGTTACTCGGCGGGGGCCGGGAGTGAAAAACTGTTTTTT. Translating gives CASSYSAGAGSEKLFF. V gene TRBV6-5 combines with J gene TRBJ1-4; possibly TRBD1 for D (6 bases). V lost 0 bases and J lost 7, with 15 bases in between. CDR3 length equals 16 residues. Germline CDR1 and CDR2: MNHEY and SVGAGI.

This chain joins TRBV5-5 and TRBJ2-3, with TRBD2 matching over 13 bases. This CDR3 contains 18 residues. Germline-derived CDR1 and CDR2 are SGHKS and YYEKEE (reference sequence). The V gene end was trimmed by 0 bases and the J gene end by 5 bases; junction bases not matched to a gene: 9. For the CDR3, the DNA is TGTGCCAGCAGCTTGGCGGGACTAGCGGGACGGGCGGGAGATACGCAGTATTTT. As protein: CASSLAGLAGRAGDTQYF.

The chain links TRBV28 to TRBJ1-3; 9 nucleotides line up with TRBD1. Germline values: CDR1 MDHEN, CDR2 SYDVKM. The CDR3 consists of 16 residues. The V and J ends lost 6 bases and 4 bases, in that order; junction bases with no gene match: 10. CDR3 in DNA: TGTGCCAGCAGCTCCTGGGACAGGGCCCGAGGAAACACCATATATTTT. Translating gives CASSSWDRARGNTIYF.

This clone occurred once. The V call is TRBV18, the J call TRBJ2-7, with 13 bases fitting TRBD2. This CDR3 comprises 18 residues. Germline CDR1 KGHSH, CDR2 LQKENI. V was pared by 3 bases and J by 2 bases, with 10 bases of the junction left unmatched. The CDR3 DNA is TGTGCCAGCTCACCGATGACTAGCGGGGGGTCGCCAGCCTACGAGCAGTACTTC. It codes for CASSPMTSGGSPAYEQYF.